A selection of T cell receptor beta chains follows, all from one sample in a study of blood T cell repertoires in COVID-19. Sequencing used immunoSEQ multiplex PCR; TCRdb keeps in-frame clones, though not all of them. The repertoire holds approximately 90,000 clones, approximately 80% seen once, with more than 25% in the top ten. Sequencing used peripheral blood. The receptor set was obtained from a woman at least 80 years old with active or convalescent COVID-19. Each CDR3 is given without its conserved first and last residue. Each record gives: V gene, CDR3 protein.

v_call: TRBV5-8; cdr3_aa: ASSLRVATQY
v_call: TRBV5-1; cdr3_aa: ASSWGWGQTDTQY
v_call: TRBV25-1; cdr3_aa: ASSDGPEKRD
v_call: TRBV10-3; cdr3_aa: AITQDTFDSPLH
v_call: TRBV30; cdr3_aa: AWRSHRTANTEAF
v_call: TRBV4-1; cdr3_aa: ASSQEPSGRTGELF
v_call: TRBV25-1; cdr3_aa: ASSTRIGDRGEYYGYT
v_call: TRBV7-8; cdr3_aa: ASSLGGSRFTDTQY
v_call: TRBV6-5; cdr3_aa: ASRLAGSSYNEQF
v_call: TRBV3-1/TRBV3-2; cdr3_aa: ASSLLAGELF
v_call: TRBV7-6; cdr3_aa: ASSIGTSGRVNEQF
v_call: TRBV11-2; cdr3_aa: ASSLAQPGQINTEAF
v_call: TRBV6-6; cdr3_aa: ASSYPGQGNTEAF
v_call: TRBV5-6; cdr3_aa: ASSLGAGGGNQPQH
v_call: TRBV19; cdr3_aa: ASSILPGQINYGYT
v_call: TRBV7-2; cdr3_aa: ASSYGTVATQY